This T cell receptor (beta chain) was found in a study of T-cell reconstitution after alpha-beta-depleted transplantation in children. The CDR3 spans 15 residues. The germline V gene has CDR1 LNHNV and CDR2 YYDKDF (reference sequence). V was pared by 3 bases and J by 14 bases, with 10 bases of the junction left unmatched. Researchers prepared the TCRbeta library using unique molecular identifiers, the study reports. In TCRdb, the PCR reads were re-called with MiXCR into one record per CDR3 protein. The sample includes a few hundred thousand distinct CDR3 sequences, around 9.9% of them seen just once.

This material consisted of PBMCs from the stem cell graft donor, taken from the stem cell graft. The TCR was taken from a human donor who donated a stem cell graft to a child with acute myeloid leukemia. The V gene is TRBV15, the J gene TRBJ1-6; 10 positions match TRBD1. CDR3 nucleotide sequence: TGTGCCACCAGCAGGTCCGGGACAGGGGCCCCGGCCCTCCACTTT. Translation: CATSRSGTGAPALHF.